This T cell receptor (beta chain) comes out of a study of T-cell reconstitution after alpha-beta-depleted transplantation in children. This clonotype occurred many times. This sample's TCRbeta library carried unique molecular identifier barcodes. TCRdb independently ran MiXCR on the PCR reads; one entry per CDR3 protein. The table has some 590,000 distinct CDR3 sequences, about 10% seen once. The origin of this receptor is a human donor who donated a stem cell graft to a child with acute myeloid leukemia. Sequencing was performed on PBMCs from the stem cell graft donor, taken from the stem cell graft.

DNA of the CDR3: TGCAGCGTTGAACAAGGGGGCAGGGAGACCCAGTACTTC. It codes for CSVEQGGRETQYF. The J gene is TRBJ2-5, the V gene TRBV29-1, with 7 bases matching TRBD1. This CDR3 region has 13 residues. Unmatched junction bases numbered 5, after V lost 2 bases and J lost 5 bases. Germline V gene lookup returns CDR1 SQVTM and CDR2 ANQGSEA. Filled out from reference TRBV29-1 and TRBJ2-5, the complete variable domain reads SAVISQKPSRDICQRGTSLTIQCQVDSQVTMMFWYRQQPGQSLTLIATANQGSEATYESGFVIDKFPISRPNLTFSTLTVSNMSPEDSSIYLCSVEQGGRETQYFGPGTRLLVL.